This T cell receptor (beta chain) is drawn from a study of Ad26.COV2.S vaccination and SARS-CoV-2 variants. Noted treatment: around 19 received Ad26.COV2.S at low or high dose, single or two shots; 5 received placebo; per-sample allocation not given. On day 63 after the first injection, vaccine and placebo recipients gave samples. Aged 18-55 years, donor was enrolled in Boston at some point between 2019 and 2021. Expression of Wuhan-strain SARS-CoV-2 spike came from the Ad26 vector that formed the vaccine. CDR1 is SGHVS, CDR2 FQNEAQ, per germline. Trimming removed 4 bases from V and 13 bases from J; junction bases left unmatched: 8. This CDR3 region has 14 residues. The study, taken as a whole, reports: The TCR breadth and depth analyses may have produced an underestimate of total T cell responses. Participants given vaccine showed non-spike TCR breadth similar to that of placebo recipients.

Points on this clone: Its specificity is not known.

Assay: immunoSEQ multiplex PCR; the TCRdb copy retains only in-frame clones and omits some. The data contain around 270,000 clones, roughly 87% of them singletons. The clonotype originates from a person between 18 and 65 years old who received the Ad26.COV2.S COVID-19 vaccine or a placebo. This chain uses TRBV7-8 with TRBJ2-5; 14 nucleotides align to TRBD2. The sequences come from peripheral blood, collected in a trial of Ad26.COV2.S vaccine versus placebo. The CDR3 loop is CASSSGTSGGLGYF. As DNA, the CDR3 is TGTGCCAGCAGCTCCGGGACTAGCGGGGGCCTGGGGTACTTC.